Listed below are T cell receptor beta chains from one sample, sequenced in a study of CD8+ T cells in alopecia areata. Assay used: immunoSEQ multiplex PCR; TCRdb lists only in-frame clones, some missing. The sample consists of under 95,000 clones, approximately 70% of them appearing once. The source material was CD8+ T cells sorted from blood, sampled at approximately week 45, from a patient treated with tofacitinib. These receptors were taken from a human donor with alopecia areata. CDR3s include the opening cysteine and the closing phenylalanine or tryptophan. Part of the rows lack a size; the others show once, few, many or a class for expanded clones.

TRBJ1-1 | - | TRBV13 | CASSLPRGNTEAFF
TRBJ1-5 | - | TRBV25-1 | CASSDSSNQPQHF
TRBJ2-2 | - | TRBV2 | CAGSRAPSGELFF
TRBJ2-2 | once | TRBV29-1 | CSARKGTGNTGELFF
TRBJ1-1 | - | TRBV25-1 | CASSDPVGGNTEAFF
TRBJ2-1 | - | TRBV19 | CASSTAYNEQFF
TRBJ2-7 | few | TRBV5-4 | CASSLGGSWDEQYF
TRBJ2-7 | few | TRBV5-5 | CASSLDRGWDEQYF
TRBJ1-1 | once | TRBV4-3 | CASSQDVVRLNTEAFF
TRBJ1-1 | - | TRBV5-1 | CASSSGDRREAFF
TRBJ2-2 | - | TRBV5-1 | CASSFENTGELFF
TRBJ2-3 | - | TRBV23-1 | CASSHLDIRTDTQYF
TRBJ1-1 | - | TRBV10-2 | CASSESQGAFF
TRBJ1-1 | - | TRBV27 | CASSRSRVSTEAFF
TRBJ1-1 | - | TRBV30 | CAWRVVKNTEAFF
TRBJ1-1 | - | TRBV6-5 | CASSHRTANTEAFF
TRBJ2-7 | - | TRBV5-1 | CASSLGTDYEQYF
TRBJ2-2 | - | TRBV19 | CASSNPRDLNTGELFF
TRBJ2-3 | - | TRBV6-5 | CASGDGGALDTQYF
TRBJ1-4 | - | TRBV28 | CASSVLAGTDPWKLFF
TRBJ1-2 | few | TRBV7-2 | CASSPRAQGGGYTF
TRBJ2-5 | - | TRBV27 | CASSPSSGEKETQYF
TRBJ2-1 | - | TRBV7-9 | CASSATSGEQFF
TRBJ1-5 | - | TRBV6-6 | CASSSSRALNQPQHF
TRBJ2-2 | - | TRBV4-3 | CASSQDFSGSAGELFF
TRBJ1-2 | - | TRBV27 | CASSLSNGYGYTF
TRBJ1-5 | - | TRBV19 | CASSMGQNQPQHF
TRBJ2-7 | - | TRBV4-3 | CASSQDDRGPYEQYF
TRBJ1-2 | - | TRBV4-2 | CASSSGTDYGYTF
TRBJ2-3 | - | TRBV30 | CAWTPGGASDTQYF
TRBJ2-7 | - | TRBV29-1 | CSVEGGDSSYEQYF
TRBJ2-3 | - | TRBV7-9 | CASSQGAATDTQYF
TRBJ2-7 | - | TRBV5-6 | CASSFGANYEQYF
TRBJ1-2 | once | TRBV5-6 | CASSGAGYGYTF
TRBJ2-3 | - | TRBV30 | CAWSVIYTDTQYF
TRBJ2-3 | - | TRBV27 | CASSPRSAGDYTDTQYF
TRBJ1-2 | - | TRBV10-3 | CAISESGTSLNYGYTF
TRBJ2-7 | - | TRBV6-5 | CASSYGITYEQYF
TRBJ1-1 | - | TRBV5-6 | CASSTGDTEAFF
TRBJ2-7 | few | TRBV4-3 | CASSQDRGGGYEQYF
TRBJ1-2 | once | TRBV9 | CASSGTGGYTF
TRBJ1-1 | - | TRBV5-6 | CASSLAADTEAFF
TRBJ2-3 | - | TRBV5-6 | CASSVDRGRTQYF
TRBJ1-4 | few | TRBV7-9 | CASSLDGLGEKLFF
TRBJ1-1 | few | TRBV9 | CASSVSEGEAFF
TRBJ2-7 | - | TRBV15 | CATSRVGGSGSYEQYF
TRBJ2-2 | - | TRBV4-1 | CASSQDAGGLAGELFF
TRBJ2-6 | - | TRBV7-6 | CASSSDRNSGANVLTF
TRBJ1-5 | - | TRBV7-2 | CASATSTGDGQPQHF
TRBJ1-2 | - | TRBV30 | CAWTPGGDGYTF
TRBJ1-1 | - | TRBV19 | CASSHGTTGSTEAFF
TRBJ2-2 | - | TRBV5-1 | CASSSSRANTGELFF
TRBJ1-1 | - | TRBV10-2 | CASSAGGSTEAFF
TRBJ2-7 | - | TRBV5-6 | CASSGGQLYEQYF